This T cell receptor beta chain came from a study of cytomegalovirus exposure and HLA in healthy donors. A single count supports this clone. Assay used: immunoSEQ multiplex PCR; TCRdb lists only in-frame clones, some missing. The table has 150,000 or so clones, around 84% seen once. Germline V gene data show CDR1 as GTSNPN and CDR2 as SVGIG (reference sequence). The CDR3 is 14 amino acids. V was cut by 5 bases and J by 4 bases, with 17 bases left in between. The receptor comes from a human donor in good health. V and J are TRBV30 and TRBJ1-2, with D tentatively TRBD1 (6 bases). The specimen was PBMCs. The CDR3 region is CAWEGEWGGYGYTF. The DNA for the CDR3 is TGTGCCTGGGAGGGGGAATGGGGGGGCTATGGCTACACCTTC.